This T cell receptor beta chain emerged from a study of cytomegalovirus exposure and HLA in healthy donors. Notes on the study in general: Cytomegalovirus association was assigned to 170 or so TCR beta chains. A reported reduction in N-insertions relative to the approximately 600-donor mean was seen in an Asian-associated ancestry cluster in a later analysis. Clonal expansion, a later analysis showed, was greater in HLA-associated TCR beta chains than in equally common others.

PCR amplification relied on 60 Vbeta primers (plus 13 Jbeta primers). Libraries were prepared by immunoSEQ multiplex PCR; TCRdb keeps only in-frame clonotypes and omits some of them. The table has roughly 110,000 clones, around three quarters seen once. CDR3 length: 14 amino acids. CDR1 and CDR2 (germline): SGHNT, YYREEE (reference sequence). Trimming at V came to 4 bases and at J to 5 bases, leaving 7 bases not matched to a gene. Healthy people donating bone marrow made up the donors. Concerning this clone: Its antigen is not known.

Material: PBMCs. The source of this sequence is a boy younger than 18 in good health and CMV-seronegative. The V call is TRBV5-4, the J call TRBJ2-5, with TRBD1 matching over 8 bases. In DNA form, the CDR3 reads TGTGCCAGCAGCATACCAGGGGGCGGCGAGACCCAGTACTTC. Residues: CASSIPGGGETQYF.